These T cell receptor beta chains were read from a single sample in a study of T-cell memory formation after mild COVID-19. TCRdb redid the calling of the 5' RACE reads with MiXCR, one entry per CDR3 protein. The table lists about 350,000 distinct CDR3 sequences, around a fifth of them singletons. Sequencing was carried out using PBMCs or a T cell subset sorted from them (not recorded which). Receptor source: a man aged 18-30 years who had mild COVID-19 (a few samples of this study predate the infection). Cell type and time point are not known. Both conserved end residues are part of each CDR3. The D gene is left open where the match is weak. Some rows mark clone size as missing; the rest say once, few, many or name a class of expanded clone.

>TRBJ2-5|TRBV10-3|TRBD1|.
TGTGCCATCAGAGGACAGGGAGAGGCAGAGACCCAGTACTTC
CAIRGQGEAETQYF
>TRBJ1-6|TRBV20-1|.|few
TGCAGTGCAAGATCCCAGGGCTCGGGTTCACCCCTCCACTTT
CSARSQGSGSPLHF
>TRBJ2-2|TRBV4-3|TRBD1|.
TGCGCCAGCAGCCAAGGGCAGGGGGCCGGGGAGCTGTTTTTT
CASSQGQGAGELFF
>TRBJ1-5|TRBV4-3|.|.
TGCGCCAGCAGCCCCAATCCCGGGGGAAACAATCAGCCCCAGCATTTT
CASSPNPGGNNQPQHF
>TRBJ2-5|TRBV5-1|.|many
TGCGCCAGCAGGCCCGGGACCCCTCGCAAAGAGACCCAGTACTTC
CASRPGTPRKETQYF
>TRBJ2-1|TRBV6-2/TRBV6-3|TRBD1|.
TGTGCCAGCAGGCGGGGACAGGCCTACTCCTACAATGAGCAGTTCTTC
CASRRGQAYSYNEQFF
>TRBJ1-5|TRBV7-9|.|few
TGTGCCAGCAGCTTAGGTCTAAATCAGCCCCAGCATTTT
CASSLGLNQPQHF
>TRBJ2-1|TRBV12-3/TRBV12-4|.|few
TGTGCCAGCATGGTTCTAAGTAGCCTCTACAATGAGCAGTTCTTC
CASMVLSSLYNEQFF
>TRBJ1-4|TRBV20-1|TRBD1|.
TGCAGTGCTTCAAACAGGGGGCGGAAAGGTGAAAAACTGTTTTTT
CSASNRGRKGEKLFF
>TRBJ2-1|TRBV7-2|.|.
TGTGCCAGCAGCTCCTTCTCTGATGAGCAGTTCTTC
CASSSFSDEQFF
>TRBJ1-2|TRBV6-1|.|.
TGTGCCAGCAGTGAACTGTGGGCTCGTGGTGGCTACACCTTC
CASSELWARGGYTF
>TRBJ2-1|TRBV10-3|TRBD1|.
TGTGCCATCAGCCCCCGGGACAGGGAGTCTTGGGAGCAGTTCTTC
CAISPRDRESWEQFF
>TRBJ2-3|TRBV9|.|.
TGTGCCAGCAGCGTAGATATACAGGCCACAGATACGCAGTATTTT
CASSVDIQATDTQYF
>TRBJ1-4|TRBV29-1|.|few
TGCAGCGTTGAAGCCGACCGGGCCGCGAGTGAAAAACTGTTTTTT
CSVEADRAASEKLFF
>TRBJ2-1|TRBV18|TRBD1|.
TGTGCCAGCTCCTCTGCCCTGACAGGGGTGCAAAATGAGCAGTTCTTC
CASSSALTGVQNEQFF
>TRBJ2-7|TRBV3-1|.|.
TGTGCCAGCAGCCAAGACCCAGTGTACGAGCAGTACTTC
CASSQDPVYEQYF
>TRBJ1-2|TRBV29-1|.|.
TGCAGCGTTGAAGATATGGGCATTAACTATGGCTACACCTTC
CSVEDMGINYGYTF
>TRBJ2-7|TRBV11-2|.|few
TGTGCCAGCAGCCTCCGGGACAACGGTCCTAGTCTCAACGAGCAGTACTTC
CASSLRDNGPSLNEQYF
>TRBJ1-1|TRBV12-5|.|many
TGTGCTAGTGGTTTCCCTCAGATAGAAGCTTTCTTT
CASGFPQIEAFF
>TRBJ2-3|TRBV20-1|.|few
TGCAGTGCTCCCGTCTTCTCTAGCACAGATACGCAGTATTTT
CSAPVFSSTDTQYF
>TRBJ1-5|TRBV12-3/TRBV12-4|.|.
TGTGCCAGCAGTTTTGCGACGAATCAGCCCCAGCATTTT
CASSFATNQPQHF
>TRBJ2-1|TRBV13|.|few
TGTGCCAGCAGCCCTCCCGGGGGGCTTTCCTACAATGAGCAGTTCTTC
CASSPPGGLSYNEQFF
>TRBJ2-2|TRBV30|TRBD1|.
TGTGCCTGGAGTAGACAGGGGGGGAACACCGGGGAGCTGTTTTTT
CAWSRQGGNTGELFF
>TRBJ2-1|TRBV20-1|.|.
TGCAGTGCCCGGGACGCAAGCTCCTACAATGAGCAGTTCTTC
CSARDASSYNEQFF
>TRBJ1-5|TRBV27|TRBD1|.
TGTGCCAGCAGTAGAGACAGGGGTGAGCAGCCCCAGCATTTT
CASSRDRGEQPQHF
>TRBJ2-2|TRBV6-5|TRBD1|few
TGTGCCAGCAGCCCCGGGACAGGGGGACACACCGGGGAGCTGTTTTTT
CASSPGTGGHTGELFF
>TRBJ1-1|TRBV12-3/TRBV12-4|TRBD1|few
TGTGCCAGCAGTTACAGGGGCAGCACTGAAGCTTTCTTT
CASSYRGSTEAFF
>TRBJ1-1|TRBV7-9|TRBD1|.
TGTGCCAGCAGCTCCCCGGGACAGGGGCCCTGGGGGTTGGATGAAGCTTTCTTT
CASSSPGQGPWGLDEAFF
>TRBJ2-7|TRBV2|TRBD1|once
TGTGCCAGCAGAAGGACAGGGATCCCCTACTACGAGCAGTACTTC
CASRRTGIPYYEQYF
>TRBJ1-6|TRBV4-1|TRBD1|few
TGCGCCAGCAGCCAAGTCCCGACAGGGGTAGTTTCACCCCTCCACTTT
CASSQVPTGVVSPLHF
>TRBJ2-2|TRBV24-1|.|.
TGTGCCACCAGTGATTTGCACCGGCAGGATAAGCTGTTTTTT
CATSDLHRQDKLFF
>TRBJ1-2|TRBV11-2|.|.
TGTGCCAGCAGCTTAGGACTTGAGGGCTACACCTTC
CASSLGLEGYTF
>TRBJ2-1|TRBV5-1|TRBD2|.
TGCGCCAGCAGCCGGACGGCTAGCGGGGGCCAAAGCTCCTACAATGAGCAGTTCTTC
CASSRTASGGQSSYNEQFF
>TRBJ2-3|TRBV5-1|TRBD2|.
TGCGCCAGCAGCCAACCCGGGGGGGCAGATACGCAGTATTTT
CASSQPGGADTQYF
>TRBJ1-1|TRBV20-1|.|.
TGCAGTGCTAGGGTCAGTATGAACACTGAAGCTTTCTTT
CSARVSMNTEAFF
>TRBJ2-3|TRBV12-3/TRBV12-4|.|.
TGTGCCAGCAGGATTGCGGCGACAGATACGCAGTATTTT
CASRIAATDTQYF
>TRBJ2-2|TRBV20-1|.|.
TGCAGTGCTAGTACGGACCAAAACACCGGGGAGCTGTTTTTT
CSASTDQNTGELFF
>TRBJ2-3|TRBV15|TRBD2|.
TGTGCCACCAGCGGCGGGGGGGGAGGCACAGATACGCAGTATTTT
CATSGGGGGTDTQYF
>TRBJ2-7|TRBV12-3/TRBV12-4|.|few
TGTGCCAGCAGCCTCGGGTCCGGACGACTACTCGAGCAGTACTTC
CASSLGSGRLLEQYF
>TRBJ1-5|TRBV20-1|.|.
TGCAGTGCTCGAGCGGGAGCGGGTAATCAGCCCCAGCATTTT
CSARAGAGNQPQHF
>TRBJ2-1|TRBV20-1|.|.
TGCAGTGCTAGAGATGAGCGGCGGGGTTTTACTGAGCAGTTCTTC
CSARDERRGFTEQFF
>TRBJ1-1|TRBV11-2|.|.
TGTGCCAGCAGATTGGTTACCCTCACTGAAGCTTTCTTT
CASRLVTLTEAFF
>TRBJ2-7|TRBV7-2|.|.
TGTGCCAGCAGCCTGCTACGGGCAGGGGAGGAGTACTTC
CASSLLRAGEEYF
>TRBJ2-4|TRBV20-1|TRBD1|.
TGCAGTGCTGGGACAGCTGCCAAAAACATTCAGTACTTC
CSAGTAAKNIQYF
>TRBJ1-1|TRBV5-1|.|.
TGCGCCAGCAGTTCCGCGACGACAGGATGGAACACTGAAGCTTTCTTT
CASSSATTGWNTEAFF
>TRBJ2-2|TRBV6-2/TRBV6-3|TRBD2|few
TGTGCCAGCAGTTCAGCGGGGGGGCCCGACGGGGAGCTGTTTTTT
CASSSAGGPDGELFF
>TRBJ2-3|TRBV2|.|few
TGTGCCAGCAGTGAAAGACAGCACACAGATACGCAGTATTTT
CASSERQHTDTQYF
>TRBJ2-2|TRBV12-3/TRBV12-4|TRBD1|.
TGTGCCAGCAGTGGGGGGACAGGTGCCTACACCGGGGAGCTGTTTTTT
CASSGGTGAYTGELFF
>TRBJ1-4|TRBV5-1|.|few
TGCGCCAGCGGATCCGGACCAGGGATTGGCGAAAAACTGTTTTTT
CASGSGPGIGEKLFF